Presented here are 7 T cell receptor beta chains from one specimen sequenced in a study of cytomegalovirus exposure and HLA in healthy donors. The PCR contained 60 Vbeta and 13 Jbeta primers. Using immunoSEQ multiplex PCR, the repertoire was profiled, and TCRdb retains in-frame clones only, with some absent. The data show around 230,000 clones, around 80% seen once. Sequencing was carried out using PBMCs. These receptors were collected from a man aged 35 to 55 in good health and CMV-seropositive.

The chain uses TRBV29-1 and TRBJ1-1, with D tentatively TRBD1 (5 bases). V shed 0 bases and J shed 5 bases, with 7 bases lying between them. The CDR3 loop spans 12 amino acids. Per germline, CDR1 SQVTM and CDR2 ANQGSEA. This CDR3 reads CSVEDGATEAFF. Here the CDR3 DNA reads TGCAGCGTTGAAGATGGGGCAACTGAAGCTTTCTTT. The whole variable domain, remainder taken from reference TRBV29-1 and TRBJ1-1, is SAVISQKPSRDICQRGTSLTIQCQVDSQVTMMFWYRQQPGQSLTLIATANQGSEATYESGFVIDKFPISRPNLTFSTLTVSNMSPEDSSIYLCSVEDGATEAFFGQGTRLTVV.

The CDR3, as DNA: TGTGCCAGCTCCGCTTTTAAACAGGGGATGAACACTGAAGCTTTCTTT. Its translation: CASSAFKQGMNTEAFF. V gene TRBV18 combines with J gene TRBJ1-1, with 7 bases identical to TRBD1. The CDR3 runs to 16 residues. J was trimmed by 0 bases and V by 6 bases; bases with no gene match: 10. CDR1 and CDR2 from the germline V gene are KGHSH and LQKENI.

This clone was observed a few times. This chain links TRBV5-1 with TRBJ2-1; 8 nucleotides agree with TRBD2. V lost 5 bases to trimming and J lost 9 bases; unmatched junction nucleotides: 4. The CDR3 covers 12 residues. CDR1 SGHRS and CDR2 YFSETQ come from the germline V gene. The DNA for the CDR3 is TGCGCCAGCAGGGATAGCGGGATTGAGCAGTTCTTC. Translated: CASRDSGIEQFF. Full variable domain (rest looked up from reference TRBV5-1 and TRBJ2-1): KAGVTQTPRYLIKTRGQQVTLSCSPISGHRSVSWYQQTPGQGLQFLFEYFSETQRNKGNFPGRFSGRQFSNSRSEMNVSTLELGDSALYLCASRDSGIEQFFGPGTRLTVL.

This sequence joins TRBV7-9 and TRBJ2-1; tentative D call: TRBD2 (5 bases). The CDR3 has 13 amino acids. Deletions cut 6 bases from V and 4 bases from J, with 10 bases between. The germline V gene has CDR1 SEHNR and CDR2 FQNEAQ (reference sequence). CDR3 sequence (DNA): TGTGCCAGCAGTCTCGGGGATTACAATGAGCAGTTCTTC. It specifies CASSLGDYNEQFF.

J is TRBJ2-2 and V is TRBV7-3; 11 bases line up with TRBD2. J lost 2 bases, V lost 3 bases, and 2 bases had no gene match. The germline V gene has CDR1 SGHTA and CDR2 FQGTGA. The CDR3 totals 16 residues. As DNA, the CDR3 is TGTGCCAGCAGCTTCGGGACTAGCGGAAACACCGGGGAGCTGTTTTTT. This codes for CASSFGTSGNTGELFF.

The V and J genes are TRBV6-4 and TRBJ1-1; D is ambiguous. This CDR3 is built from 14 residues. The V and J ends lost 0 bases and 4 bases respectively, with 9 bases between them. Germline V CDR1 and CDR2: MRHNA, SNTAGT. The CDR3 spells CASSDSEGSTEAFF. CDR3 in DNA: TGTGCCAGCAGTGACTCCGAGGGATCCACTGAAGCTTTCTTT.

In its sample, this clone was seen many times. V usage is TRBV29-1 and J usage is TRBJ1-2, with D unclear. V was clipped by 3 bases and J by 2 bases, with 7 bases between them. CDR1 and CDR2 from the germline V gene are SQVTM and ANQGSEA. The CDR3 length is 12 residues. The CDR3 sequence: CSVETTNYGYTF. CDR3 nucleotide sequence: TGCAGCGTTGAGACAACCAACTATGGCTACACCTTC.